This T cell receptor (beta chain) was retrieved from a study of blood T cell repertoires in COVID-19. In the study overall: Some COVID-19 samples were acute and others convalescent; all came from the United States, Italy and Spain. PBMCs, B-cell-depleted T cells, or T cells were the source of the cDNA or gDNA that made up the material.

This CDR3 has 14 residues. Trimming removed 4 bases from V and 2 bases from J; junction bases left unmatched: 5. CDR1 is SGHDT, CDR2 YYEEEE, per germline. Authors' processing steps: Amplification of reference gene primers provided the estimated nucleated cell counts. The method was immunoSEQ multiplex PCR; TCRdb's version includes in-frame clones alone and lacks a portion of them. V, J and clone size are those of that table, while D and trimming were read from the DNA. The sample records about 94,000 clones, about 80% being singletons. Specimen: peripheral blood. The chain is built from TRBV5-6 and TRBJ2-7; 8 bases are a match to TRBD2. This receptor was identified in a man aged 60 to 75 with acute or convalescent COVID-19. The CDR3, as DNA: TGTGCCAGCAGCCCCGGGGGGGGCCCCTACGAGCAGTACTTC. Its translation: CASSPGGGPYEQYF.